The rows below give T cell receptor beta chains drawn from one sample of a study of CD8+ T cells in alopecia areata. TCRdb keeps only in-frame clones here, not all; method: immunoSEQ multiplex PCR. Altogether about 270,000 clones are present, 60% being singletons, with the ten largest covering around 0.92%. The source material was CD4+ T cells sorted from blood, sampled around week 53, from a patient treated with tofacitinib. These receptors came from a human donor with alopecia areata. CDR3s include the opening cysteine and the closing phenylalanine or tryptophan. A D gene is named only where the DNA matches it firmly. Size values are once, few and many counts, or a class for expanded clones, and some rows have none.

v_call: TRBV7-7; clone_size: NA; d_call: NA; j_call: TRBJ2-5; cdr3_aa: CASSFPRGAQYF; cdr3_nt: TGTGCTAGCAGCTTCCCCCGGGGAGCCCAGTACTTC
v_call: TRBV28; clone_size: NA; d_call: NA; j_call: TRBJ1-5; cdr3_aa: CASKIENQPQHF; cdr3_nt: TGTGCCAGCAAAATAGAAAATCAGCCCCAGCATTTT
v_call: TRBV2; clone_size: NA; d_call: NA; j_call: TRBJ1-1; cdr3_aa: CASSLKTVGNTEAFF; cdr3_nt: TGTGCCAGCAGTTTAAAGACAGTGGGGAACACTGAAGCTTTCTTT
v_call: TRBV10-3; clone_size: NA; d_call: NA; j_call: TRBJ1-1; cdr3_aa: CAISETPMNTEAFF; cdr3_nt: TGTGCCATCAGTGAGACTCCTATGAACACTGAAGCTTTCTTT
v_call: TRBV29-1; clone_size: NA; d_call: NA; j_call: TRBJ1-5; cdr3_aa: CSVEGQGFNQPQHF; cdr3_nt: TGCAGCGTTGAGGGGCAGGGCTTCAATCAGCCCCAGCATTTT
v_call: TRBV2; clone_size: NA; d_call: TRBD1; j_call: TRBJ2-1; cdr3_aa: CASSRDSVNEQFF; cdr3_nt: TGTGCCAGCAGCCGGGACAGCGTCAATGAGCAGTTCTTC
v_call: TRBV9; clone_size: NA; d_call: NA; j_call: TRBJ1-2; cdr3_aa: CASSPLATNYGYTF; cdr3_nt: TGTGCCAGCAGCCCCTTGGCAACTAACTATGGCTACACCTTC
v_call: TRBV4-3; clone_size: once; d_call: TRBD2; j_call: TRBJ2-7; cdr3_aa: CASSQGLAGGQEQYF; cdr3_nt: TGCGCCAGCAGCCAAGGGCTAGCGGGGGGGCAAGAGCAGTACTTC
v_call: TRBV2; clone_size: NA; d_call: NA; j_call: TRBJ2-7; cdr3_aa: CASSGGTVAYEQYF; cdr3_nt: TGTGCCAGCAGTGGTGGTACAGTAGCCTACGAGCAGTACTTC
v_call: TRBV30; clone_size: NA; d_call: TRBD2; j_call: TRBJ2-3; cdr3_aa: CAWSLAGGRNTQYF; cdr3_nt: TGTGCCTGGAGTCTAGCGGGGGGGCGAAATACGCAGTATTTT
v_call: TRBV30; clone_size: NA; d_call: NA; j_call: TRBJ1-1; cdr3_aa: CAWSVRLANSLRTEAFF; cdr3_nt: TGTGCCTGGAGTGTACGTTTGGCTAATTCCCTACGCACTGAAGCTTTCTTT
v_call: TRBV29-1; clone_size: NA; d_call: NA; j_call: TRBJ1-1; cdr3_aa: CSVFGGRGNTEAFF; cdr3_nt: TGCAGCGTTTTTGGGGGTAGGGGGAACACTGAAGCTTTCTTT
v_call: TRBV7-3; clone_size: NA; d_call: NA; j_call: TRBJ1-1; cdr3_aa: CASSLGGITEAFF; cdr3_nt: TGTGCCAGCAGCTTAGGGGGGATCACTGAAGCTTTCTTT
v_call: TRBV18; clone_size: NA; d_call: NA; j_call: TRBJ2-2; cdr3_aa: CASSPFRSDTGELFF; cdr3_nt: TGTGCCAGCTCACCATTTCGGTCAGACACCGGGGAGCTGTTTTTT
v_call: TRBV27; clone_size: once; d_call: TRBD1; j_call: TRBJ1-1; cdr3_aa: CASSRTGENTEAFF; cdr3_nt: TGTGCCAGCAGCAGGACAGGAGAGAACACTGAAGCTTTCTTT
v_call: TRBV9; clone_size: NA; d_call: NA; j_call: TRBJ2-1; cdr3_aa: CASSESPVAYEQFF; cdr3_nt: TGTGCCAGCAGTGAGTCACCAGTGGCGTATGAGCAGTTCTTC
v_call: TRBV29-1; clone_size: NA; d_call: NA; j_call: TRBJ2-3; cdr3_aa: CSVGLDTQYF; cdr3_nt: TGCAGCGTCGGACTCGATACGCAGTATTTT
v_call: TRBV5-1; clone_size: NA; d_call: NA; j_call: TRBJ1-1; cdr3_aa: CASSLATEAFF; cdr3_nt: TGCGCCAGCAGCTTGGCCACTGAAGCTTTCTTT
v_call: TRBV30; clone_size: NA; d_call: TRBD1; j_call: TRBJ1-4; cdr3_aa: CAWSLTTGQTEKLFF; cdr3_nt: TGTGCCTGGAGTTTAACAACGGGACAGACAGAAAAACTGTTTTTT
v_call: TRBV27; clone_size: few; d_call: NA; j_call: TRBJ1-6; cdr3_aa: CASDPSGLSNSPLHF; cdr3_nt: TGTGCCAGCGACCCGAGCGGGTTAAGTAATTCACCCCTCCACTTT
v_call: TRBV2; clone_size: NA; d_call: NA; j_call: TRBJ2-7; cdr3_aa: CASSEGGQGHHEQYF; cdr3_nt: TGTGCCAGCAGTGAAGGTGGGCAGGGTCACCACGAGCAGTACTTC
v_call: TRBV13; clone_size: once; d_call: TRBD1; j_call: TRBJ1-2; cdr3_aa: CASSSTGTGHGYTF; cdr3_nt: TGTGCCAGCAGCTCCACCGGGACAGGGCATGGCTACACCTTC
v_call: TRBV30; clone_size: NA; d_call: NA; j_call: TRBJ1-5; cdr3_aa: CAWSTFTGEPQHF; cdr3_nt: TGTGCCTGGAGTACTTTCACCGGGGAGCCCCAGCATTTT
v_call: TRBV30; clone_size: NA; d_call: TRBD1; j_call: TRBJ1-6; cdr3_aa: CAWAGTGGSPLHF; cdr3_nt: TGTGCCTGGGCCGGGACAGGGGGTTCACCCCTCCACTTT
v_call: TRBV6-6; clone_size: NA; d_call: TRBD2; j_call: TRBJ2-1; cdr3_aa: CASSGRAGAGLGEQFF; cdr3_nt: TGTGCCAGCAGTGGGAGGGCGGGTGCCGGGCTGGGTGAGCAGTTCTTC
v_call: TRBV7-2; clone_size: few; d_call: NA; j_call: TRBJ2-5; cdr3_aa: CASTTVLYGTQYF; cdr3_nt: TGTGCCAGCACCACCGTTTTGTATGGGACCCAGTACTTC
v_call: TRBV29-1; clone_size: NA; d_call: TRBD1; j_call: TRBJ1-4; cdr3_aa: CSVVTGAENEKLFF; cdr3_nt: TGCAGCGTCGTGACAGGGGCCGAGAATGAAAAACTGTTTTTT
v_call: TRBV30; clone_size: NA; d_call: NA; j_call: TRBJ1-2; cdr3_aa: CAWSVITGRRNGYTF; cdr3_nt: TGTGCCTGGAGTGTTATCACGGGAAGACGGAATGGCTACACCTTC
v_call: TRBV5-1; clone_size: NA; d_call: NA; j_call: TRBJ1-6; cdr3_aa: CASSSRDPHSPLHF; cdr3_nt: TGCGCCAGCAGCAGCCGGGACCCTCATTCACCCCTCCACTTT
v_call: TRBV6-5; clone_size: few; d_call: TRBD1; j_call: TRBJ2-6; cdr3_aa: CASSYTGAGANVLTF; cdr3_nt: TGTGCCAGCAGTTACACAGGGGCTGGGGCCAACGTCCTGACTTTC
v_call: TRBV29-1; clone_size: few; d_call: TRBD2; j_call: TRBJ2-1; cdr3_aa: CSVATSGGADEQFF; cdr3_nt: TGCAGCGTTGCGACTAGCGGGGGGGCGGATGAGCAGTTCTTC
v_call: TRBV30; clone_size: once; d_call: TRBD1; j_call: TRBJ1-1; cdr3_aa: CAWRGTGGTEAFF; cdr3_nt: TGTGCCTGGAGGGGGACAGGGGGGACTGAAGCTTTCTTT
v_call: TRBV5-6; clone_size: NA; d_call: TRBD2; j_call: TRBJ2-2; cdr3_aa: CASSLGTRSGELFF; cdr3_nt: TGTGCCAGCAGCTTGGGGACTAGGTCCGGGGAGCTGTTTTTT
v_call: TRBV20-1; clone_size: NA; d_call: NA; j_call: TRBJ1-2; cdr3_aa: CSAARAGGYTF; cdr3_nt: TGCAGTGCGGCCAGGGCAGGTGGCTACACCTTC
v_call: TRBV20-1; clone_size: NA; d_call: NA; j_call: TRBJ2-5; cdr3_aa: CSGVWGETQYF; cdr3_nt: TGCAGTGGTGTTTGGGGGGAGACCCAGTACTTC
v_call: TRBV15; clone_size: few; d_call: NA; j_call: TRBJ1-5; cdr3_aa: CATSRATASNQPQHF; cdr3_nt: TGTGCCACCAGCAGAGCGACAGCTAGCAATCAGCCCCAGCATTTT
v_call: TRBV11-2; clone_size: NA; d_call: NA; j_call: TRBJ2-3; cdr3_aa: CASSLPRTVTDTQYF; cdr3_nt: TGTGCCAGCAGCTTACCCAGAACTGTCACAGATACGCAGTATTTT
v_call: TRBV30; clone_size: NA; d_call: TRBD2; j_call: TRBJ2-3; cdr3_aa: CAWSPGLEATQYF; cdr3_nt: TGTGCCTGGAGTCCAGGACTAGAGGCTACGCAGTATTTT
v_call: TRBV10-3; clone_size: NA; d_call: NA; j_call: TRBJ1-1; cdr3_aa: CAISDYSEAFF; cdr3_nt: TGTGCCATCAGTGACTATTCTGAAGCTTTCTTT
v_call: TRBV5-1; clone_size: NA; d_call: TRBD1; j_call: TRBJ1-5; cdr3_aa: CASSPTGASNQPQHF; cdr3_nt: TGCGCCAGCAGCCCAACAGGGGCAAGCAATCAGCCCCAGCATTTT
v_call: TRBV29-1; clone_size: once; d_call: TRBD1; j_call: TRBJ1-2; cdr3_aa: CSVGTGANYGYTF; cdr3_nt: TGCAGCGTCGGGACAGGGGCAAACTATGGCTACACCTTC
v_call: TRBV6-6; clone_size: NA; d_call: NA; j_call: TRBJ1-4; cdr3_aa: CASSYSEGPTNEKLFF; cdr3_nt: TGTGCCAGCAGTTACTCCGAGGGGCCAACTAATGAAAAACTGTTTTTT
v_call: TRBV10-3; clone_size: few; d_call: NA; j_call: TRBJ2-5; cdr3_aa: CAISEGRQETQYF; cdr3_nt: TGTGCCATCAGTGAAGGGCGTCAAGAGACCCAGTACTTC
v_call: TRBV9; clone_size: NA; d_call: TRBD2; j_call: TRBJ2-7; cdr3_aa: CASSVVPGGGEQYF; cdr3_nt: TGTGCCAGCAGCGTAGTCCCGGGAGGGGGAGAGCAGTACTTC
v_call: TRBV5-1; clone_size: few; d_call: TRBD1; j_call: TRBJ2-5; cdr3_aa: CASSLGTGPQETQYF; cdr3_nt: TGCGCCAGCAGCTTGGGGACAGGTCCGCAAGAGACCCAGTACTTC
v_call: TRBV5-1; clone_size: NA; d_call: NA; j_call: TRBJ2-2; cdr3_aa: CASSPFDPTGELFF; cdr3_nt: TGCGCCAGCAGCCCGTTTGACCCCACCGGGGAGCTGTTTTTT
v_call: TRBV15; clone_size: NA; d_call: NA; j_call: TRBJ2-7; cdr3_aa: CATSRGTYEQYF; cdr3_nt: TGTGCCACCAGCAGAGGGACCTACGAGCAGTACTTC
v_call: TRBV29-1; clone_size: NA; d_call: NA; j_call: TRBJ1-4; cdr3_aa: CSVEDLRGGEKLFF; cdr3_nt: TGCAGCGTTGAAGATCTGAGGGGTGGCGAAAAACTGTTTTTT
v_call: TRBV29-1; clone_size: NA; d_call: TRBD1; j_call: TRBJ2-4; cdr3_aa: CSVETGQGDIQYF; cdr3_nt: TGCAGCGTTGAAACCGGACAGGGAGACATTCAGTACTTC
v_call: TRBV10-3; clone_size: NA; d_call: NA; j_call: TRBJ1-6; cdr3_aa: CAISLQGSESPLHF; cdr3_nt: TGTGCCATCAGTCTACAGGGCTCGGAGTCACCCCTCCACTTT
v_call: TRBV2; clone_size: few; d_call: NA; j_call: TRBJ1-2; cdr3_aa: CASSTGNHGYTF; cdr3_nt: TGTGCCAGCAGTACAGGGAACCATGGCTACACCTTC
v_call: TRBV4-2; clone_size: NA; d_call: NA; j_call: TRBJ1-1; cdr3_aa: CASSQPGTTEAFF; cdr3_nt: TGTGCCAGCAGCCAACCCGGGACCACTGAAGCTTTCTTT
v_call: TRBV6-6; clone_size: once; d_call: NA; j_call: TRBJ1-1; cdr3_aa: CASSYSSGGTNTEAFF; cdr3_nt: TGTGCCAGCAGTTACTCGAGTGGAGGAACGAACACTGAAGCTTTCTTT